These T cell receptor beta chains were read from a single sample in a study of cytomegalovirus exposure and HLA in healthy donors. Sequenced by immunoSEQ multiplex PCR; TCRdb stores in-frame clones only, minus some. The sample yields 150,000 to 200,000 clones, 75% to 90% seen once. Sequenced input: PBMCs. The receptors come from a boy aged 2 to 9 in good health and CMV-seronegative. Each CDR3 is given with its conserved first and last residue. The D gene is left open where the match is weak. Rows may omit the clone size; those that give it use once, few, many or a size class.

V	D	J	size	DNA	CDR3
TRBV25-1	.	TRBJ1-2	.	TGTGCCAGCAGGGGGGGTAACTATGGCTACACCTTC	CASRGGNYGYTF
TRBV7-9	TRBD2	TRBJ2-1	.	TGTGCCAGCAGCCCAGCTAGCGGTCCCGTCAATGAGCAGTTCTTC	CASSPASGPVNEQFF
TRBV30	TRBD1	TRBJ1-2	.	TGTGCCTGGATCAGTCAGGGGGCTAAAGGCTACACCTTC	CAWISQGAKGYTF
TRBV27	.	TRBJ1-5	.	TGTGCCAGCAGAAGAGCTAGCAATCAGCCCCAGCATTTT	CASRRASNQPQHF
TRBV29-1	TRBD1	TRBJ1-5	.	TGCAGCGTGGGGACAGGGGGTAGCAATCAGCCCCAGCATTTT	CSVGTGGSNQPQHF
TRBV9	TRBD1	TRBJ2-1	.	TGTGCCAGCAGCGTGGGGGACAGGCACAATGAGCAGTTCTTC	CASSVGDRHNEQFF
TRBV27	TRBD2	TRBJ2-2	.	TGTGCCAGCAGTTTTACGGGACTAGCGGGAGGGGCCGGGGAGCTGTTTTTT	CASSFTGLAGGAGELFF
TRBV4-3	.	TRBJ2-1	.	TGCGCCAGCAGCATATCTCTGGGGGGGGCTCCCTACAATGAGCAGTTCTTC	CASSISLGGAPYNEQFF
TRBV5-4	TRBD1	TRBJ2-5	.	TGTGCCAGCAGCTTGAAAGGCAGGGGGCTAGCTAGGGAGACCCAGTACTTC	CASSLKGRGLARETQYF
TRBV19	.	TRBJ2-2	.	TGTGCCAGTAGTATAGTTTACGGGACCGGGGAGCTGTTTTTT	CASSIVYGTGELFF
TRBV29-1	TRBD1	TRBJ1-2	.	TGCAGCGTTGAACCTGGACAGGGACGTTATAACTATGGCTACACCTTC	CSVEPGQGRYNYGYTF
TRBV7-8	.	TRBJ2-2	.	TGTGCCAGCACCATAGGGGGAGAATCCGGGGAGCTGTTTTTT	CASTIGGESGELFF
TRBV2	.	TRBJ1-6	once	TGTGCCAGCAGGAGCTCCTATAATTCACCCCTCCACTTT	CASRSSYNSPLHF
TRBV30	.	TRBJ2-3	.	TGTGCCTGGAGTGTAGTCGGGGTCGGGGGTGGAGATACGCAGTATTTT	CAWSVVGVGGGDTQYF
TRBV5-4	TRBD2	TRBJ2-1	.	TGTGCCAGCAGGTTAGCGGGGGGGGGCTACAATGAGCAGTTCTTC	CASRLAGGGYNEQFF
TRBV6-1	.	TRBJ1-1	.	TGTGCCAGCAGTCCCACATCCATGAACACTGAAGCTTTCTTT	CASSPTSMNTEAFF
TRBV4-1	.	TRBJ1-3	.	TGCGCCAGCAGCCAAGCCTCAAACAGCAGGGGCTCTGGAAACACCATATATTTT	CASSQASNSRGSGNTIYF
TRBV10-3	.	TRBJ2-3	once	TGTGCCATCAGTAGGAATAGCGCTAGCACAGATACGCAGTATTTT	CAISRNSASTDTQYF
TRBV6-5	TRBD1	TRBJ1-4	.	TGTGCCAGCAGTTCCCTCGGACAGGGTGGCGAAAAACTGTTTTTT	CASSSLGQGGEKLFF
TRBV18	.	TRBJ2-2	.	TGTGCCAGCTCACCACTCGGCGGGAACACCGGGGAGCTGTTTTTT	CASSPLGGNTGELFF
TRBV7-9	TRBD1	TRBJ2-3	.	TGTGCCAGCAGCTCGACAGGGGTTGGGACAGATACGCAGTATTTT	CASSSTGVGTDTQYF
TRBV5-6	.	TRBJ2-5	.	TGTGCCAGCAGCTTGTGGGCTAGCGAAGAGACCCAGTACTTC	CASSLWASEETQYF